This T cell receptor (beta chain) came from a study of blood T cell repertoires in COVID-19. Exposed participants encountered a COVID-19 case during the 2 weeks preceding study entry. In the authors' workflow: Estimated nucleated cell counts came from reference gene primer amplification. Here immunoSEQ multiplex PCR was the method, and the copy in TCRdb shows in-frame clones only, minus some. V, J and clone size were drawn from that table, and D and trimming were deduced from the DNA. The sample lists 200,000 to 250,000 clones, 83% occurring once. V lost 7 bases to trimming and J lost 1 base, with 13 bases between them. The CDR3 is made up of 14 amino acids. Germline CDR1 LNHDA, CDR2 SQIVND (reference sequence).

This receptor was taken from a woman between 40 and 55 years old who had been exposed to COVID-19. The sample taken for sequencing was PBMCs or T cells enriched from blood (not recorded which). The chain joins TRBV19 to TRBJ1-1; no reliable D call. The CDR3 DNA sequence: TGTGCCAGTACCTGGAGGGAACGGAACACTGAAGCTTTCTTT. Residues: CASTWRERNTEAFF.